The rows below give T cell receptor beta chains drawn from one sample of a study of cytomegalovirus exposure and HLA in healthy donors. Assay used: immunoSEQ multiplex PCR; TCRdb lists only in-frame clones, some missing. Of around 140,000 clones listed, 85% to 95% were seen once; the top ten hold less than 2%. The sample consisted of PBMCs. All receptors come from a man between 18 and 35 years old in good health and CMV-seropositive. Each CDR3 is given with its conserved first and last residue. A D gene is named only where the DNA matches it firmly. The size entry is marked missing in some rows and otherwise reads once, few, many or a size class.

V: TRBV7-2; D: TRBD2; size: .; J: TRBJ2-5; CDR3: CASSLMGLAGGVGETQYF; DNA: TGTGCCAGCAGCTTGATGGGACTAGCGGGAGGGGTAGGAGAGACCCAGTACTTC
V: TRBV5-4; D: TRBD1; size: once; J: TRBJ1-1; CDR3: CASSPGGTLNTEAFF; DNA: TGTGCCAGCAGCCCAGGGGGGACCCTGAACACTGAAGCTTTCTTT
V: TRBV27; D: TRBD2; size: .; J: TRBJ2-2; CDR3: CASSLWTSGEGGTGELFF; DNA: TGTGCCAGCAGTTTATGGACTAGCGGGGAGGGTGGGACCGGGGAGCTGTTTTTT
V: TRBV11-1; D: .; size: .; J: TRBJ2-1; CDR3: CASSSAWDFRYRGEQFF; DNA: TGTGCCAGCAGCTCCGCCTGGGACTTCCGTTATAGGGGTGAGCAGTTCTTC
V: TRBV29-1; D: .; size: .; J: TRBJ1-2; CDR3: CSVERTDYGYTF; DNA: TGCAGCGTTGAAAGGACAGACTATGGCTACACCTTC
V: TRBV7-9; D: .; size: few; J: TRBJ2-7; CDR3: CASSLLNSYEQYF; DNA: TGTGCCAGCAGCTTACTTAACAGCTACGAGCAGTACTTC
V: TRBV10-2; D: TRBD1; size: .; J: TRBJ1-5; CDR3: CASQQDRNNQPQHF; DNA: TGCGCCAGCCAGCAGGACAGGAACAATCAGCCCCAGCATTTT
V: TRBV7-9; D: TRBD1; size: .; J: TRBJ1-5; CDR3: CASSSTGAQPQHF; DNA: TGTGCCAGCAGCTCTACAGGGGCTCAGCCCCAGCATTTT
V: TRBV5-6; D: .; size: .; J: TRBJ2-3; CDR3: CASSRIRVAVTDTQYF; DNA: TGTGCCAGCAGCCGGATTCGAGTAGCGGTCACAGATACGCAGTATTTT
V: TRBV20-1; D: .; size: .; J: TRBJ2-7; CDR3: CSATTGPEYF; DNA: TGCAGTGCTACAACAGGGCCCGAGTACTTC
V: TRBV9; D: TRBD1; size: .; J: TRBJ2-1; CDR3: CASSVVGGGYHEQFF; DNA: TGTGCCAGCAGCGTAGTAGGGGGCGGTTACCATGAGCAGTTCTTC
V: TRBV2; D: TRBD2; size: many; J: TRBJ2-7; CDR3: CASSASGETYEQYF; DNA: TGTGCCAGCAGTGCTAGCGGGGAGACCTACGAGCAGTACTTC
V: TRBV5-1; D: TRBD1; size: .; J: TRBJ2-1; CDR3: CASSFNRGSNNEQFF; DNA: TGCGCCAGCAGCTTCAACAGGGGTAGCAACAATGAGCAGTTCTTC
V: TRBV7-2; D: TRBD2; size: .; J: TRBJ2-3; CDR3: CASSRRGDTDTQYF; DNA: TGTGCCAGCAGCCGCCGGGGGGACACAGATACGCAGTATTTT
V: TRBV20-1; D: .; size: .; J: TRBJ2-1; CDR3: CSARETGEQFF; DNA: TGCAGTGCTAGAGAGACTGGTGAGCAGTTCTTC
V: TRBV5-4; D: TRBD2; size: .; J: TRBJ2-7; CDR3: CASSAGTSGEISYEQYF; DNA: TGTGCCAGCAGCGCCGGGACTAGCGGTGAGATCTCCTACGAGCAGTACTTC
V: TRBV6-5; D: TRBD1; size: .; J: TRBJ2-7; CDR3: CASNPGQAYEQYF; DNA: TGTGCCAGCAACCCGGGACAGGCCTACGAGCAGTACTTC
V: TRBV4-1; D: TRBD1; size: .; J: TRBJ1-1; CDR3: CASSLTGAADTEAFF; DNA: TGCGCCAGCAGCCTGACAGGGGCGGCCGACACTGAAGCTTTCTTT
V: TRBV28; D: .; size: few; J: TRBJ2-7; CDR3: CASNEGSSYSYEQYF; DNA: TGTGCCAGCAACGAGGGAAGCAGCTACTCCTACGAGCAGTACTTC
V: TRBV28; D: .; size: .; J: TRBJ2-7; CDR3: CASSLLYGREQYF; DNA: TGTGCCAGCAGCTTGTTGTATGGGCGAGAGCAGTACTTC
V: TRBV7-9; D: TRBD1; size: .; J: TRBJ1-6; CDR3: CASSLGDSFGDLHF; DNA: TGTGCCAGCAGCTTGGGGGACAGTTTTGGGGACCTCCACTTT
V: TRBV2; D: TRBD2; size: .; J: TRBJ2-5; CDR3: CASSERGRETQYF; DNA: TGTGCCAGCAGTGAACGCGGGAGAGAGACCCAGTACTTC
V: TRBV2; D: .; size: once; J: TRBJ1-1; CDR3: CASSLGIWTEAFF; DNA: TGTGCCAGCAGTTTGGGCATTTGGACTGAAGCTTTCTTT
V: TRBV2; D: TRBD2; size: .; J: TRBJ2-1; CDR3: CASSVQTSVGHNEQFF; DNA: TGTGCCAGCAGTGTACAGACTAGCGTAGGTCACAATGAGCAGTTCTTC
V: TRBV6-5; D: TRBD1; size: .; J: TRBJ2-7; CDR3: CASSYWDRASYEQYF; DNA: TGTGCCAGCAGTTACTGGGACAGGGCCTCCTACGAGCAGTACTTC
V: TRBV9; D: TRBD2; size: .; J: TRBJ2-4; CDR3: CASSVGAGSLAKNIQYF; DNA: TGTGCCAGCAGCGTGGGAGCGGGGAGTCTAGCCAAAAACATTCAGTACTTC
V: TRBV29-1; D: .; size: .; J: TRBJ1-1; CDR3: CSVVRVTGAEAFF; DNA: TGCAGCGTTGTGAGGGTGACTGGGGCTGAAGCTTTCTTT
V: TRBV6-4; D: TRBD1; size: .; J: TRBJ1-1; CDR3: CASYDVGTEVGNTEAFF; DNA: TGTGCCAGCTATGATGTGGGGACAGAGGTGGGAAACACTGAAGCTTTCTTT
V: TRBV2; D: TRBD1; size: .; J: TRBJ1-1; CDR3: CASGTGENTEAFF; DNA: TGTGCCAGCGGGACAGGGGAGAACACTGAAGCTTTCTTT
V: TRBV19; D: TRBD1; size: .; J: TRBJ2-5; CDR3: CASSSDRGQETQYF; DNA: TGTGCCAGTAGTAGCGACAGGGGTCAAGAGACCCAGTACTTC
V: TRBV5-1; D: TRBD1; size: .; J: TRBJ2-7; CDR3: CASSWTGNSYEQYF; DNA: TGCGCCAGCAGCTGGACAGGGAACTCCTACGAGCAGTACTTC
V: TRBV14; D: TRBD1; size: .; J: TRBJ1-1; CDR3: CASSPGTDTEAFF; DNA: TGTGCCAGCAGCCCCGGGACAGACACTGAAGCTTTCTTT
V: TRBV6-1; D: TRBD2; size: .; J: TRBJ2-1; CDR3: CASSDGTSRYNEQFF; DNA: TGTGCCAGCAGTGACGGGACTAGCCGCTACAATGAGCAGTTCTTC
V: TRBV11-2; D: .; size: .; J: TRBJ1-1; CDR3: CASSLGDPEAFF; DNA: TGTGCCAGCAGCTTAGGAGATCCTGAAGCTTTCTTT
V: TRBV7-9; D: TRBD1; size: .; J: TRBJ1-2; CDR3: CASRELGRGDGYTF; DNA: TGTGCCAGCAGGGAGCTAGGCAGGGGGGACGGCTACACCTTC
V: TRBV7-8; D: .; size: .; J: TRBJ2-1; CDR3: CASSSLNEQFF; DNA: TGTGCCAGCAGCTCCCTCAATGAGCAGTTCTTC
V: TRBV14; D: TRBD1; size: .; J: TRBJ1-1; CDR3: CASSYAGGQAFF; DNA: TGTGCCAGCAGCTATGCAGGGGGCCAAGCTTTCTTT
V: TRBV7-9; D: TRBD2; size: .; J: TRBJ2-1; CDR3: CASSFGLAGAKGYNEQFF; DNA: TGTGCCAGCAGCTTTGGACTAGCGGGAGCAAAAGGCTACAATGAGCAGTTCTTC
V: TRBV10-1; D: TRBD2; size: .; J: TRBJ2-5; CDR3: CASSSEGGLSGRGCQETQYF; DNA: TGCGCCAGCAGTTCAGAGGGGGGTCTCAGCGGGAGAGGTTGCCAAGAGACCCAGTACTTC
V: TRBV7-9; D: .; size: .; J: TRBJ2-3; CDR3: CASSLFQDTQYF; DNA: TGTGCCAGCAGCTTATTCCAAGATACGCAGTATTTT
V: TRBV19; D: TRBD1; size: .; J: TRBJ2-1; CDR3: CASRDLDRDNEQFF; DNA: TGTGCCAGTAGGGATTTAGACAGGGACAATGAGCAGTTCTTC
V: TRBV28; D: TRBD1; size: .; J: TRBJ2-7; CDR3: CASSFMGQGSYEQYF; DNA: TGTGCCAGCAGTTTTATGGGACAGGGGTCTTACGAGCAGTACTTC
V: TRBV10-3; D: TRBD1; size: .; J: TRBJ2-1; CDR3: CAISPQGDNEQFF; DNA: TGTGCCATCAGTCCCCAGGGGGACAATGAGCAGTTCTTC
V: TRBV5-1; D: .; size: once; J: TRBJ2-3; CDR3: CASRLAARTDTQYF; DNA: TGCGCCAGCAGGTTAGCGGCCCGCACAGATACGCAGTATTTT
V: TRBV27; D: TRBD1; size: .; J: TRBJ2-1; CDR3: CASSLGQGALNEQFF; DNA: TGTGCCAGCAGTTTAGGGCAGGGGGCCCTCAATGAGCAGTTCTTC
V: TRBV27; D: TRBD2; size: .; J: TRBJ2-1; CDR3: CASTRLAGGTSGIVEQFF; DNA: TGTGCCAGCACCAGGCTGGCAGGGGGGACTAGCGGGATAGTGGAGCAGTTCTTC
V: TRBV5-4; D: TRBD2; size: .; J: TRBJ2-7; CDR3: CASSAGGLVVAEQYF; DNA: TGTGCCAGCAGCGCCGGGGGACTAGTCGTAGCCGAGCAGTACTTC
V: TRBV19; D: TRBD2; size: once; J: TRBJ2-3; CDR3: CASKERGDTDTQYF; DNA: TGTGCCAGTAAGGAGCGGGGAGACACAGATACGCAGTATTTT
V: TRBV7-9; D: .; size: .; J: TRBJ1-4; CDR3: CASSLWAGRGEKLFF; DNA: TGTGCCAGCAGCTTGTGGGCAGGGCGCGGCGAAAAACTGTTTTTT